This is a list of T cell receptor beta chains from one sample in a study of T cell repertoires in cytomegalovirus infection. A single record per CDR3 protein comes from TCRdb applying MiXCR to the reads. The sample consists of about 300,000 distinct CDR3 sequences, about a quarter of them appearing once. The sequencing sample was made of PBMCs. The receptors derive from a human donor in good health (CMV status not recorded). Some clones in this sample may be carry-over from other donors' samples. The CDR3 runs from the conserved cysteine through the conserved F or W. A D gene is named only where the DNA matches it firmly. Part of the rows lack a size; the others show once, few, many or a class for expanded clones.

D	size	V	J	length	CDR3	DNA
-	many	TRBV12-3/TRBV12-4	TRBJ2-1	13	CASSLRADNEQFF	TGTGCCAGCAGTTTACGGGCAGACAATGAGCAGTTCTTC
TRBD2	-	TRBV24-1	TRBJ2-1	16	CATVRISTSGDNEQFF	TGTGCCACCGTCCGCATTTCGACTAGCGGAGACAATGAGCAGTTCTTC
-	-	TRBV28	TRBJ2-1	12	CASSPSRLEQFF	TGTGCCAGCAGTCCCTCCAGGTTGGAGCAGTTCTTC
TRBD2	few	TRBV6-2/TRBV6-3	TRBJ2-3	14	CASTPVGGTDTQYF	TGTGCCAGCACCCCTGTGGGGGGGACAGATACGCAGTATTTT
TRBD2	-	TRBV20-1	TRBJ2-5	18	CSASSRTVAGSPQETQYF	TGCAGTGCTAGTTCCAGGACGGTAGCGGGGTCTCCTCAAGAGACCCAGTACTTC
TRBD1	many	TRBV7-2	TRBJ2-7	14	CASSLGTGAYEQYF	TGTGCCAGCAGCCTCGGGACAGGGGCATACGAGCAGTACTTC
-	few	TRBV7-2	TRBJ2-4	14	CASKEGGTKNIQYF	TGTGCCAGCAAAGAGGGCGGGACTAAAAACATTCAGTACTTC
-	-	TRBV7-2	TRBJ2-4	14	CASSPGAGVNIQYF	TGTGCCAGCAGCCCAGGGGCAGGGGTGAACATTCAGTACTTC
-	-	TRBV7-6	TRBJ1-2	12	CASSQNPSGYTF	TGTGCCAGCAGCCAGAACCCCTCGGGCTACACCTTC
TRBD2	-	TRBV4-1	TRBJ2-2	14	CASSPPAGTGELFF	TGCGCCAGCAGCCCCCCAGCGGGGACCGGGGAGCTGTTTTTT
-	-	TRBV28	TRBJ1-5	12	CASRGGNQPQHF	TGTGCCAGCAGAGGGGGGAATCAGCCCCAGCATTTT
-	few	TRBV28	TRBJ2-3	15	CASISWGTSTDTQYF	TGTGCCAGCATTAGTTGGGGCACTAGCACAGATACGCAGTATTTT
-	-	TRBV28	TRBJ1-1	15	CASSLGGSPATEAFF	TGTGCCAGCAGTTTAGGGGGATCCCCTGCTACTGAAGCTTTCTTT
-	many	TRBV5-6	TRBJ2-1	16	CASSLVVVSSYNEQFF	TGTGCCAGCAGCTTGGTGGTCGTCTCCTCCTACAATGAGCAGTTCTTC
-	few	TRBV28	TRBJ2-7	12	CASGQGLYEQYF	TGTGCCAGTGGACAGGGACTATACGAGCAGTACTTC
TRBD1	-	TRBV10-3	TRBJ1-3	18	CAILPGQGRLTPGNTIYF	TGTGCCATCCTTCCGGGACAGGGGCGACTGACCCCTGGAAACACCATATATTTT
-	-	TRBV2	TRBJ2-3	14	CASSTGHRTDTQYF	TGTGCCAGCAGTACCGGACACCGCACAGATACGCAGTATTTT
TRBD2	-	TRBV27	TRBJ2-7	16	CASSLYGGSNSYEQYF	TGTGCCAGCAGTTTATACGGCGGGAGTAACTCCTACGAGCAGTACTTC
-	few	TRBV27	TRBJ2-7	11	CASSHAYEQYF	TGTGCCAGCAGCCACGCCTACGAGCAGTACTTC
TRBD1	-	TRBV9	TRBJ1-4	14	CASSVGGQAAKRFF	TGTGCCAGCAGCGTAGGCGGACAGGCCGCCAAGAGGTTTTTT
-	-	TRBV28	TRBJ1-1	14	CASSLPGTVTEAFF	TGTGCCAGCAGTTTACCAGGGACGGTCACTGAAGCTTTCTTT
TRBD2	-	TRBV12-3/TRBV12-4	TRBJ2-1	21	CASSFTAPERGLQFSYNEQFF	TGTGCCAGCAGCTTTACTGCCCCCGAGCGGGGACTCCAATTCTCCTACAATGAGCAGTTCTTC
TRBD2	-	TRBV5-6	TRBJ2-3	16	CASSARLAGTTDTQYF	TGTGCCAGCAGCGCCCGACTAGCGGGGACCACAGATACGCAGTATTTT
-	-	TRBV7-6	TRBJ2-3	15	CASSSLASATDTQYF	TGTGCCAGCAGCTCCCTAGCGTCGGCCACAGATACGCAGTATTTT
-	few	TRBV5-4	TRBJ2-4	13	CASSFLGENIQYF	TGTGCCAGCAGCTTCCTTGGAGAAAACATTCAGTACTTC
-	many	TRBV10-3	TRBJ1-1	12	CAITGRGTEAFF	TGTGCCATCACCGGACGGGGAACTGAAGCTTTCTTT
-	-	TRBV20-1	TRBJ2-6	17	CSARKRFLSSGANVLTF	TGCAGTGCTAGAAAGCGGTTCCTAAGCTCTGGGGCCAACGTCCTGACTTTC
TRBD2	-	TRBV20-1	TRBJ2-3	17	CSAPDPTSGGATDTQYF	TGCAGTGCCCCTGACCCCACTAGCGGGGGGGCGACAGATACGCAGTATTTT
-	many	TRBV6-2/TRBV6-3	TRBJ2-3	12	CASGSVPDTQYF	TGTGCCAGCGGTAGCGTCCCAGATACGCAGTATTTT
-	-	TRBV19	TRBJ1-4	15	CASSIGRSTNEKLFF	TGTGCCAGTAGTATCGGGCGATCAACTAATGAAAAACTGTTTTTT
-	-	TRBV28	TRBJ2-5	14	CASRRDSAQETQYF	TGTGCCAGCAGGCGGGACTCAGCTCAAGAGACCCAGTACTTC
-	few	TRBV5-6	TRBJ2-1	13	CASSFLQNNEQFF	TGTGCCAGCAGCTTCCTACAGAACAATGAGCAGTTCTTC
-	few	TRBV7-2	TRBJ2-2	17	CASSPGEAQTNTGELFF	TGTGCCAGCAGCCCGGGGGAGGCGCAAACGAACACCGGGGAGCTGTTTTTT
TRBD2	-	TRBV6-2/TRBV6-3	TRBJ2-1	16	CASGLAGLSSYNEQFF	TGTGCCAGCGGACTAGCGGGATTGAGCTCCTACAATGAGCAGTTCTTC
-	few	TRBV5-1	TRBJ2-2	15	CASSLQGPNTGELFF	TGCGCCAGCAGCTTGCAGGGGCCGAACACCGGGGAGCTGTTTTTT
-	-	TRBV4-1	TRBJ1-1	13	CASSQAMNTEAFF	TGCGCCAGCAGCCAAGCAATGAACACTGAAGCTTTCTTT
-	-	TRBV29-1	TRBJ2-5	13	CSVEFPGQETQYF	TGCAGCGTTGAATTCCCGGGGCAAGAGACCCAGTACTTC
-	-	TRBV6-2/TRBV6-3	TRBJ1-5	14	CASRQGTVNQPQHF	TGTGCCAGCAGGCAGGGGACGGTAAATCAGCCCCAGCATTTT
-	-	TRBV29-1	TRBJ1-6	13	CSVGWGLDSPLHF	TGCAGCGTTGGGTGGGGTTTGGATTCACCCCTCCACTTT
-	-	TRBV7-9	TRBJ2-1	14	CASSLDRVGNEQFF	TGTGCCAGCAGCTTAGACAGGGTAGGCAATGAGCAGTTCTTC
-	few	TRBV28	TRBJ1-6	12	CASRGPDSPLHF	TGTGCCAGCAGGGGCCCGGATTCACCCCTCCACTTT
-	-	TRBV6-6	TRBJ2-2	16	CASSYSGRGGTGELFF	TGTGCCAGCAGTTACTCGGGCAGGGGTGGCACCGGGGAGCTGTTTTTT
-	few	TRBV5-1	TRBJ1-1	17	CASSFFLGRVMNTEAFF	TGCGCCAGCAGCTTTTTCTTGGGTAGAGTAATGAACACTGAAGCTTTCTTT
TRBD1	many	TRBV7-2	TRBJ2-7	15	CASSASGTGPYEQYF	TGTGCCAGCAGCGCGTCCGGGACAGGGCCCTACGAGCAGTACTTC
-	many	TRBV4-2	TRBJ1-2	15	CASSPRTGSNYGYTF	TGTGCCAGCAGCCCGAGAACAGGGAGTAACTATGGCTACACCTTC
-	many	TRBV7-6	TRBJ1-1	15	CASSLGSGWDTEAFF	TGTGCCAGCAGCTTAGGCTCAGGGTGGGACACTGAAGCTTTCTTT
-	few	TRBV7-6	TRBJ1-4	15	CASSLEGGGNEKLFF	TGTGCCAGCAGCTTAGAGGGTGGAGGGAATGAAAAACTGTTTTTT
TRBD1	many	TRBV7-2	TRBJ1-2	15	CASSLGGQGSYGYTF	TGTGCCAGCAGCTTAGGGGGACAGGGGAGCTATGGCTACACCTTC
TRBD1	-	TRBV7-8	TRBJ1-4	16	CASSVDRTATNEKLFF	TGTGCCAGCAGCGTGGACAGGACAGCAACTAATGAAAAACTGTTTTTT
TRBD2	few	TRBV15	TRBJ2-7	15	CATSIGLAISYEQYF	TGTGCCACCAGCATAGGACTAGCGATCTCCTACGAGCAGTACTTC
TRBD1	-	TRBV29-1	TRBJ1-4	13	CSTAQGAGEKLFF	TGCAGCACCGCCCAGGGGGCTGGTGAAAAACTGTTTTTT
-	many	TRBV11-2	TRBJ1-2	12	CASDDGGGGYTF	TGTGCCAGCGATGATGGGGGTGGCGGCTACACCTTC
-	-	TRBV7-2	TRBJ2-5	14	CASSLYASEMPQYF	TGTGCCAGCAGCTTATATGCGAGTGAGATGCCCCAGTACTTC
-	-	TRBV2	TRBJ1-5	17	CASMGRQPMYSNQPQHF	TGTGCCAGCATGGGGAGACAGCCCATGTACAGCAATCAGCCCCAGCATTTT